The entry below describes one T cell receptor (beta chain). TCRdb called the PCR reads again in MiXCR, with one record for every CDR3 protein. The sample has 550,000 to 750,000 distinct CDR3 sequences; 15% to 20% are singletons. Trimming pared 4 bases from V and 4 bases from J, leaving 8 bases between. Germline V gene sequence: CDR1 SNHLY, CDR2 FYNNEI. This CDR3 is 12 amino acids long. The data belong to a study of molecular identifiers for immune sequencing clone quantification. Naive CD8 T cells were sorted, and the gate applied was CD8+CD4-CCR7+CD45RA+. The V gene is TRBV2, the J gene TRBJ2-7; D uncertain. The sequence derives from a human donor in good health. Some libraries in this study had Jurkat cell RNA spiked in. Sequencing used naive CD8+ T cells from blood, with Jurkat cell RNA spiked in. Subset described: FACS-sorted CD8+CD4-CCR7+CD45RA+ naive T cells. DNA of the CDR3: TGTGCCAGCAGTGTCAAGGTTTACGAGCAGTACTTC. Protein: CASSVKVYEQYF.